This T cell receptor (beta chain) was identified during a study of T cell repertoires in cytomegalovirus infection. The study's findings and limits: HLA-C-restricted CMV clonotypes gave the most frequent clonotype in two of eight donors.

A single record per CDR3 protein comes from TCRdb applying MiXCR to the reads. Among a few hundred thousand distinct CDR3 sequences, around 40% were seen once, and the ten largest hold roughly 50%. The CDR3 totals 18 residues. Germline CDR1 is MNHNS and CDR2 is SASEGT. V lost 3 bases and J lost 5, with 23 bases in between. As to this clonotype: Its antigen is not known.

The sequence was collected from a human donor in good health (CMV status not recorded). Some clones in this sample may be carry-over from other donors' samples. Sample: cultured PBMCs, taken from culture after CMV antigen stimulation. The rearrangement links TRBV6-1 to TRBJ1-5; TRBD1 is a possible D gene (5 bases). Here the CDR3 DNA reads TGTGCCAGCAGTGACAGGCTTCGGGCCGGCAGGGTTCATCAGCCCCAGCATTTT. Residues: CASSDRLRAGRVHQPQHF.